This section outlines one T cell receptor beta chain sequence together with its context. The source of the sample is a study of shared clonotypes between healthy human individuals. When replicate PCRs were run on sorted subsets, they used 200 ng DNA, some 33,000 T cell genomes. The protocol was immunoSEQ multiplex PCR, while the TCRdb copy is restricted to in-frame clones and leaves out a portion. The repertoire holds 330,000 or so clones, with more than 60% as singletons. Germline-derived CDR1 and CDR2 are SGHTA and FQGNSA. The CDR3 loop spans 15 amino acids. Trimming at V came to 4 bases and at J to 0 bases, leaving 6 bases not matched to a gene.

The gene calls are TRBV7-2 and TRBJ2-7, with 7 bases identical to TRBD1. Sequencing was done on a sample of memory CD4+ T cells sorted from blood. Subset of the sample: CD45RA-negative fraction. The receptor was derived from a man in his thirties or forties in good health. CDR3 protein: CASSSTGTASYEQYF. CDR3 DNA sequence: TGTGCCAGCAGCTCCACCGGGACAGCCTCCTACGAGCAGTACTTC.